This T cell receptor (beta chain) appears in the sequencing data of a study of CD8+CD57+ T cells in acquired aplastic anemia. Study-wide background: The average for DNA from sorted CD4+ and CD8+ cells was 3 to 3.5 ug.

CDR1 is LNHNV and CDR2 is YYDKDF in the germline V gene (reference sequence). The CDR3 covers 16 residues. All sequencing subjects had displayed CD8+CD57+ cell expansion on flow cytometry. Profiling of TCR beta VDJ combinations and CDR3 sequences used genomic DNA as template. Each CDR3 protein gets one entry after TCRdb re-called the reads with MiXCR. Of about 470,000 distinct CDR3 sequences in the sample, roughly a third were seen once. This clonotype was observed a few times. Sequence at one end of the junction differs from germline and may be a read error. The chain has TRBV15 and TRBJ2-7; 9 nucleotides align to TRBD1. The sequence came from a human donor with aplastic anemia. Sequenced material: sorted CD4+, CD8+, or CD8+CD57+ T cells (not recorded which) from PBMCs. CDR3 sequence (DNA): TGTGCCAGCAGCTCATCCGGGACAGGGTGGGGCTACGAGCAGTACTTC. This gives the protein CASSSSGTGWGYEQYF.